The next 14 T cell receptor beta chains were all read from a single sample in a study of T cell repertoires in cytomegalovirus infection. MiXCR was run by TCRdb on the reads, yielding one entry per CDR3 protein. Of approximately 910,000 distinct CDR3 sequences in the sample, more than 25% were seen once. The antigens for these receptors are not known. Specimen: cultured CD8+ T cells from PBMCs, collected from culture after CMV antigen stimulation. Receptor source: a human donor in good health (CMV status not recorded). Some clones in this sample may be carry-over from other donors' samples.

V gene TRBV9 combines with J gene TRBJ2-5, with TRBD1 matching 10 bases. CDR3 length equals 15 residues. Germline trimming cut 3 bases from V and 5 bases from J; bases unmatched to any gene: 7. The germline V gene has CDR1 SGDLS and CDR2 YYNGEE. CDR3 in amino acids: CASSGGQGLGETQYF. CDR3 DNA sequence: TGTGCCAGCAGCGGGGGACAGGGGTTGGGGGAGACCCAGTACTTC.

This clonotype was seen at least ten times. The chain combines TRBV12-3 or TRBV12-4 with TRBJ2-5, with unresolved D. V was cut by 5 bases and J by 5 bases, with 12 bases left in between. CDR3 length equals 13 residues. In DNA form, the CDR3 reads TGTGCCAGCAGTCCGAGCCCAACGGAGACCCAGTACTTC. Encoded protein: CASSPSPTETQYF.

Notes on this clonotype: Its ends do not fully match the called genes, so a read error is possible. The chain links TRBV7-2 to TRBJ2-5, with TRBD1 matching over 9 bases. Germline V gene lookup returns CDR1 SGHTA and CDR2 FQGNSA. The CDR3 is 17 residues long. The CDR3 sequence: CVSTSGTGLRASETQYF. CDR3 bases: TGTGTCAGCACCTCGGGGACAGGGCTAAGAGCAAGTGAGACCCAGTACTTC. The complete variable domain, with remaining parts taken from reference TRBV7-2 and TRBJ2-5, reads GAGVSQSPSNKVTEKGKDVELRCDPISGHTALYWYRQSLGQGLEFLIYFQGNSAPDKSGLPSDRFSAERTGGSVSTLTIQRTQQEDSAVYLCVSTSGTGLRASETQYFGPGTRLLVL.

This clonotype was seen at least ten times. The gene calls are TRBV11-2 and TRBJ2-1; 7 nucleotides agree with TRBD1. The ends lost 1 base at V and 7 bases at J; junction bases unmatched: 7. Germline V CDR1 and CDR2: SGHAT, FQNNGV. This CDR3 has 15 amino acids. The CDR3 reads CASSLGGGSSNEQFF. CDR3 nucleotides: TGTGCCAGCAGCTTAGGAGGGGGCTCAAGTAATGAGCAGTTCTTC.

This clonotype has just a few counts. This chain links TRBV24-1 with TRBJ2-1; 8 nucleotides agree with TRBD1. The CDR3 is 18 residues long. V was pared by 6 bases and J by 3 bases, with 15 bases of the junction left unmatched. Germline-derived CDR1 and CDR2 are KGHDR and SFDVKD. CDR3 region: CATSPAVGDRRYYNEQFF. In DNA, the CDR3 is TGTGCCACCAGTCCCGCTGTCGGGGACAGGAGGTACTACAATGAGCAGTTCTTC.

On this clonotype: This may arise from a read error, as a much more abundant clone is one base away. This chain links TRBV7-2 with TRBJ2-1; TRBD2 might be the D (5 bases). CDR3 length: 16 residues. Germline-derived CDR1 and CDR2 are SGHTA and FQGNSA. For the CDR3, the DNA is TGTGCCAGCAGCTTAGCGCCCGGGGAGCGATACAATGAGCTGTTCTTC. The encoded protein is CASSLAPGERYNELFF.

The chain employs TRBV5-5 and TRBJ1-1, with a weak D call TRBD1 (5 bases). This CDR3 has 14 residues. V was trimmed by 0 bases and J by 11 bases, leaving 17 bases between them. The germline V gene has CDR1 SGHKS and CDR2 YYEKEE (reference sequence). This CDR3 is CASSLARGGITAFF. CDR3 bases: TGTGCCAGCAGCTTGGCTCGGGGGGGTATAACGGCTTTCTTT.

This clonotype occurred a few times. The CDR3 region is CASSEVWETQYF. The DNA of the CDR3 is TGTGCCAGCAGTGAAGTTTGGGAGACCCAGTACTTC. The V and J genes are TRBV2 and TRBJ2-5; D is uncertain. Germline CDR1 and CDR2: SNHLY and FYNNEI. With 1 base removed from V and 5 bases from J, the gap between germline ends came to 5 bases. The CDR3 is 12 amino acids.

The chain has TRBV5-4 and TRBJ1-1; a weak D match, TRBD1 (5 bases). V was clipped by 2 bases and J by 7 bases, with 12 bases between them. CDR1 is SGHNT and CDR2 is YYREEE in the germline V gene (reference sequence). The CDR3 consists of 13 residues. In DNA, the CDR3 is TGTGCCAGCAGCTTCGGGGCCTCGGGTGAAGCTTTCTTT. As protein: CASSFGASGEAFF.

The chain couples TRBV28 to TRBJ1-5, with D possibly being TRBD1 (6 bases). This CDR3 has 15 amino acids. The germline V and J ends were trimmed by 7 bases and 3 bases, with 16 bases remaining between them. From germline, CDR1 is MDHEN and CDR2 SYDVKM. The DNA of the CDR3 is TGTGCCAGCACCGTGAGAACAGGGACCAATCAGCCCCAGCATTTT. Its protein is CASTVRTGTNQPQHF.

The table lists this clonotype with a few counts. The CDR3 nucleotides read TGTGCCAGCTCTCAGGACGGCTACGAGCAGTACGTC. Translated: CASSQDGYEQYV. V usage is TRBV18 and J usage is TRBJ2-7; D not resolved. Trimming took 6 bases from V and 3 from J, leaving 9 bases between them. Per the germline V gene, CDR1 is KGHSH and CDR2 is LQKENI. The CDR3 contains 12 residues.

This clonotype was recorded a few times. The chain links TRBV7-9 to TRBJ1-5; 7 positions agree with TRBD1. V lost 5 bases and J lost 3; bases outside the gene matches: 10. Looked up from germline, CDR1 is SEHNR and CDR2 is FQNEAQ (reference sequence). The CDR3 covers 16 residues. The CDR3 here is CASSAAFGTDNQPQHF. CDR3 DNA sequence: TGTGCCAGCAGCGCTGCGTTCGGGACAGACAATCAGCCCCAGCATTTT.

The rearrangement uses TRBV28 and TRBJ2-3, with 10 nucleotides matching TRBD2. CDR3 size: 15 residues. Germline CDR1 is MDHEN and CDR2 is SYDVKM. V trimming: 3 bases; J trimming: 5 bases; junction bases outside the gene matches: 5. For the CDR3, the DNA is TGTGCCAGCAGTTTTGGAAGCGGGGGGGGAGATACGCAGTATTTT. The encoded protein is CASSFGSGGGDTQYF. The full variable domain, its missing parts supplied by reference TRBV28 and TRBJ2-3, is DVKVTQSSRYLVKRTGEKVFLECVQDMDHENMFWYRQDPGLGLRLIYFSYDVKMKEKGDIPEGYSVSREKKERFSLILESASTNQTSMYLCASSFGSGGGDTQYFGPGTRLTVL.

The genes are TRBV7-9 and TRBJ1-2, with 7 bases lining up with TRBD1. J lost 5 bases, V lost 4 bases, and 10 bases had no gene match. This CDR3 is built from 15 residues. The germline V gene encodes CDR1 SEHNR and CDR2 FQNEAQ (reference sequence). In DNA, the CDR3 is TGTGCCAGCAGCTCAACCTCCGGGACAGAGTATGGCTACACCTTC. Protein: CASSSTSGTEYGYTF.